This T cell receptor (beta chain) was identified in a study of blood T cell repertoires in COVID-19. Turning to the study itself: PBMCs, B-cell-depleted T cells, or T cells were the source of the cDNA or gDNA that made up the material.

In the original analysis: Reference gene primer amplification gave nucleated cell count estimates. Assay used: immunoSEQ multiplex PCR; TCRdb lists only in-frame clones, some missing. Clone size and the V and J calls come from that table; the DNA yielded D and trimming. In the table there are 450,000 to 500,000 clones, about 90% of which are singletons. This clone was recorded once. V shed 3 bases and J shed 2 bases, with 10 bases lying between them. Germline CDR1 is KGHDR and CDR2 is SFDVKD. This CDR3 contains 15 residues. The participants were between about 18 and 90 years old and came from fewer than 25 US areas. Cohorts were assigned according to the clinical history that participants reported.

V gene TRBV24-1 combines with J gene TRBJ2-1; possibly TRBD2 for D (6 bases). What was sequenced was PBMCs or T cells enriched from blood (not recorded which). The clonotype originates from a woman aged 18-30 years who had recovered from COVID-19. CDR3 residues: CATSDAGGAYNEQFF. CDR3 DNA: TGTGCCACCAGTGATGCGGGCGGGGCCTACAATGAGCAGTTCTTC.